These 13 T cell receptor beta chains originate from one sample sequenced in a study of T cell clones after liver transplantation. The table came from immunoSEQ multiplex PCR; TCRdb's copy has only in-frame clones and leaves some out. Of about 72,000 clones listed, more than 90% are singletons. The sample was CD4+ T cells from blood, taken before liver transplant. The receptor source for this set is a human donor who received a liver transplant.

The chain uses TRBV7-9 and TRBJ1-4; TRBD1 matches at 8 bases. Germline V lookup: CDR1 SEHNR, CDR2 FQNEAQ (reference sequence). The CDR3 totals 15 residues. The V and J ends lost 2 bases and 7 bases, in that order; junction bases with no gene match: 6. The CDR3 reads CASSLRGQAGEKLFF. CDR3 sequence (DNA): TGTGCCAGCAGCTTACGGGGACAGGCTGGTGAAAAACTGTTTTTT.

This clone was counted a few times. The V gene is TRBV9, the J gene TRBJ2-5, with D hard to call. V lost 4 bases to trimming and J lost 1 base, with 8 bases between them. Germline V lookup: CDR1 SGDLS, CDR2 YYNGEE. CDR3 length equals 13 residues. CDR3 DNA sequence: TGTGCCAGCAGCTACCAGATCCAAGAGACCCAGTACTTC. It codes for CASSYQIQETQYF.

V usage is TRBV7-9 and J usage is TRBJ2-2; 9 bases are shared with TRBD2. This CDR3 is built from 16 residues. V trimming: 3 bases; J trimming: 5 bases; junction bases outside the gene matches: 7. CDR1 and CDR2 from the germline V gene are SEHNR and FQNEAQ (reference sequence). The CDR3 sequence is CASSFTLAGETGELFF. CDR3 coding DNA: TGTGCCAGCAGCTTTACCTTAGCGGGAGAGACCGGGGAGCTGTTTTTT. Variable domain in full (rest from reference TRBV7-9 and TRBJ2-2): DTGVSQNPRHKITKRGQNVTFRCDPISEHNRLYWYRQTLGQGPEFLTYFQNEAQLEKSRLLSDRFSAERPKGSFSTLEIQRTEQGDSAMYLCASSFTLAGETGELFFGEGSRLTVL.

The J gene is TRBJ2-1, the V gene TRBV19, with D perhaps TRBD1 or TRBD2 (5 bases each). The germline V gene encodes CDR1 LNHDA and CDR2 SQIVND (reference sequence). This CDR3 spans 13 amino acids. V was cut by 9 bases and J by 9 bases, with 18 bases left in between. The CDR3 reads CASRGLLAGEQFF. The CDR3 DNA follows: TGTGCCAGCCGGGGCCTCCTCGCCGGTGAGCAGTTCTTC.

This chain links TRBV5-4 with TRBJ2-7; the match to TRBD2 covers 11 bases. The CDR3 contains 16 residues. J lost 1 base, V lost 4 bases, and 7 bases had no gene match. In germline, CDR1 is SGHNT, CDR2 YYREEE (reference sequence). The CDR3 DNA is TGTGCCAGCAGCCGGGCACTAGCGGGAGTATCCTACGAGCAGTACTTC. Translation: CASSRALAGVSYEQYF.

V usage is TRBV5-1 and J usage is TRBJ2-4, with TRBD1 identical over 9 bases. The germline V gene encodes CDR1 SGHRS and CDR2 YFSETQ. J gave up 7 bases and V 1 base, and 3 bases lay outside the gene matches. The CDR3 spans 14 residues. The CDR3 DNA reads TGCGCCAGCAGCTTGACAGGGGGCTTTAACATTCAGTACTTC. This encodes CASSLTGGFNIQYF.

This chain links TRBV9 with TRBJ2-1; 7 nucleotides agree with TRBD2. Germline assignment: CDR1 SGDLS and CDR2 YYNGEE. This CDR3 region has 14 residues. Trimming took 3 bases from V and 6 from J; bases not matched to a gene: 6. The CDR3 loop is CASSDRLAFNEQFF. The CDR3 DNA sequence: TGTGCCAGCAGCGATAGACTAGCTTTCAATGAGCAGTTCTTC.

The rearrangement links TRBV2 to TRBJ1-5; 11 bases are shared with TRBD1. V lost 10 bases and J lost 2; bases outside the gene matches: 7. There are 15 residues in the CDR3. The germline CDR1 and CDR2 sequences are SNHLY and FYNNEI. The CDR3 sequence: CATSDRGLGNQPQHF. DNA for the CDR3: TGTGCCACCTCGGACAGGGGGCTTGGCAATCAGCCCCAGCATTTT.

V usage is TRBV6-1 and J usage is TRBJ2-5, with a weak D call TRBD1 (6 bases). Germline values: CDR1 MNHNS, CDR2 SASEGT. The CDR3 runs to 13 residues. Trimming took 5 bases from V and 3 from J, leaving 10 bases between them. The CDR3 protein is CASSRQDEETQYF. CDR3 bases: TGTGCCAGCAGTCGACAGGATGAAGAGACCCAGTACTTC.

V is TRBV28 and J is TRBJ2-3; no definite D call. The V end lost 5 bases, the J end lost 1 base, and 13 bases lay between the germline ends. The germline V gene encodes CDR1 MDHEN and CDR2 SYDVKM. CDR3 length: 15 residues. DNA for the CDR3: TGTGCCAGCAGTAAACAGTTGCCACGCACAGATACGCAGTATTTT. Amino acids: CASSKQLPRTDTQYF.

The chain recombines TRBV5-4 with TRBJ1-3; D is unclear. The germline V gene encodes CDR1 SGHNT and CDR2 YYREEE (reference sequence). Trimming cost V 3 bases and J 1 base, with 5 bases left between them. The CDR3 covers 13 residues. CDR3 region: CASSSLSGNTIYF. In DNA form, the CDR3 reads TGTGCCAGCAGCTCTCTATCTGGAAACACCATATATTTT.

The V call is TRBV7-2, the J call TRBJ1-2; 8 bases align to TRBD1. With 4 bases clipped from V and 8 bases from J, the junction kept 9 bases outside the gene matches. Germline CDR1 and CDR2: SGHTA and FQGNSA. The CDR3 is 14 amino acids. This chain's CDR3 is CASSWLGQGDGYTF. The CDR3 nucleotides are TGTGCCAGCAGCTGGCTTGGACAGGGAGACGGCTACACCTTC.

This clone appeared a single time. The V call is TRBV5-1, the J call TRBJ2-2; D is possibly TRBD1 or TRBD2 (5 bases each). The germline V gene encodes CDR1 SGHRS and CDR2 YFSETQ. Trimming stripped 3 bases from V and 0 bases from J, with 9 bases between. The CDR3 contains 15 residues. For the CDR3, the DNA is TGCGCCAGCAGCTCCGGGACCACGAACACCGGGGAGCTGTTTTTT. As protein: CASSSGTTNTGELFF.